These T cell receptor beta chains were read from a single sample in a study of blood T cell repertoires in COVID-19. Data came from immunoSEQ multiplex PCR; TCRdb stores just in-frame clones and leaves some out. This sample carries over 200,000 clones, approximately 85% of them seen once, and the ten largest clones take 6% to 8.5%. Sequencing was performed on peripheral blood. These receptors came from a woman in her forties or fifties with active or convalescent COVID-19. CDR3s include the opening cysteine and the closing phenylalanine or tryptophan. A D gene is named only where the DNA matches it firmly. Size is omitted from some rows. Given values are once, few, many or a class for expanded clones.

V gene	D gene	clone size	J gene	CDR3 protein	CDR3 DNA
TRBV29-1	.	.	TRBJ1-1	CSATPPVAFF	TGCAGCGCCACACCCCCAGTAGCTTTCTTT
TRBV6-4	.	.	TRBJ1-5	CASSGVTTYTAPYSNQPQHF	TGTGCCAGCAGTGGGGTTACTACATACACCGCGCCGTATAGCAATCAGCCCCAGCATTTT
TRBV5-1	.	once	TRBJ1-4	CASSLTGNEKLFF	TGCGCCAGCAGCTTGACAGGGAATGAAAAACTGTTTTTT
TRBV18	.	.	TRBJ1-1	CASSPQREGNTEAFF	TGTGCCAGCTCACCACAGAGAGAGGGAAACACTGAAGCTTTCTTT
TRBV21-1	.	.	TRBJ2-7	CASTRDSPYEQYF	TGTGCCAGCACCAGGGACAGCCCCTACGAGCAGTACTTC
TRBV27	.	once	TRBJ1-5	CAARGGAGNQPQHF	TGTGCCGCGCGGGGAGGAGCGGGCAATCAGCCCCAGCATTTT
TRBV28	.	.	TRBJ2-1	CASTQSYNEQFF	TGTGCCAGCACCCAGTCCTACAATGAGCAGTTCTTC
TRBV3-1/TRBV3-2	.	.	TRBJ1-3	CASSQQGSPGNTIYF	TGTGCCAGCAGCCAACAGGGAAGTCCTGGAAACACCATATATTTT
TRBV18	.	once	TRBJ1-5	CASSPQQKISNQPQHF	TGTGCCAGCTCACCACAACAGAAAATTAGCAATCAGCCCCAGCATTTT
TRBV6-5	TRBD2	.	TRBJ2-2	CASRTPGGGGELFF	TGTGCCAGCAGGACCCCAGGCGGGGGCGGGGAGCTGTTTTTT
TRBV19	.	.	TRBJ1-5	CASTLQGHQPQHF	TGTGCCAGTACCCTTCAGGGGCACCAGCCCCAGCATTTT
TRBV3-1/TRBV3-2	.	.	TRBJ2-7	CASSHGGGYEQYF	TGTGCCAGCAGCCACGGTGGCGGGTACGAGCAGTACTTC
TRBV10-3	TRBD1	.	TRBJ1-2	CAISGGTGNDGYTF	TGTGCCATCAGTGGGGGGACAGGGAACGATGGCTACACCTTC
TRBV18	.	once	TRBJ2-3	CASSRPTGTDTQYF	TGTGCCAGCTCACGTCCGACTGGCACAGATACGCAGTATTTT
TRBV2	.	.	TRBJ2-2	CASSAVTSNTGELFF	TGTGCCAGCAGCGCCGTCACATCGAACACCGGGGAGCTGTTTTTT
TRBV19	TRBD2	.	TRBJ2-1	CASSRGGLAEQFF	TGTGCCAGTAGTAGGGGGGGACTAGCAGAGCAGTTCTTC
TRBV6-6	.	.	TRBJ2-2	CASSGGSYTGELFF	TGTGCCAGCTCCGGGGGATCGTACACCGGGGAGCTGTTTTTT
TRBV23-1	.	.	TRBJ1-2	CASSQSPVPADYGYTF	TGCGCCAGCAGTCAATCCCCAGTCCCAGCGGACTATGGCTACACCTTC
TRBV3-1/TRBV3-2	.	.	TRBJ1-3	CASSQGGQNTIYF	TGTGCCAGCAGCCAAGGAGGGCAAAACACCATATATTTT
TRBV24-1	.	few	TRBJ1-3	CATSDPYSGNTIYF	TGTGCCACCAGTGACCCTTACTCTGGAAACACCATATATTTT
TRBV10-3	.	.	TRBJ2-5	CAISPPGEETQYF	TGTGCCATCAGTCCTCCCGGAGAAGAGACCCAGTACTTC
TRBV19	.	.	TRBJ1-5	CASSIGTGTNYQPQHF	TGTGCCAGTAGTATAGGGACCGGGACAAATTATCAGCCCCAGCATTTT
TRBV2	TRBD1	.	TRBJ1-2	CASSGTGDGGYTF	TGTGCCAGCAGTGGAACAGGGGATGGTGGCTACACCTTC
TRBV27	TRBD1	.	TRBJ2-7	CASSLYVARTGGFYEQYF	TGTGCCAGCAGTTTATACGTGGCTCGGACAGGGGGCTTTTACGAGCAGTACTTC
TRBV5-6	.	.	TRBJ1-1	CASSLPTGNTEAFF	TGTGCCAGCAGCTTACCGACAGGGAACACTGAAGCTTTCTTT
TRBV28	TRBD1	few	TRBJ1-2	CASSLATGGRDYGYTF	TGTGCCAGCAGTCTCGCCACAGGGGGCAGGGACTATGGCTACACCTTC
TRBV24-1	TRBD1	few	TRBJ2-1	CATSPGTGSQNKGQFF	TGTGCCACCAGCCCTGGGACAGGCTCCCAAAACAAAGGGCAGTTCTTC
TRBV5-1	.	.	TRBJ1-6	CASNENLASPLHF	TGCGCCAGCAACGAGAATCTAGCATCACCCCTCCACTTT
TRBV24-1	.	.	TRBJ1-2	CATSDPPREYGYTF	TGTGCCACCAGTGATCCGCCCCGGGAGTATGGCTACACCTTC
TRBV5-5	.	.	TRBJ1-5	CASSFTGSCQPQHF	TGTGCCAGCAGCTTCACAGGGAGTTGTCAGCCCCAGCATTTT
TRBV19	.	.	TRBJ2-1	CASSFGVHEQFF	TGTGCCAGTAGTTTCGGAGTTCATGAGCAGTTCTTC